Following are 27 T cell receptor beta chains from one sample sequenced in a study of blood T cell repertoires in COVID-19. Profiled with immunoSEQ multiplex PCR; TCRdb holds only in-frame clones, not every one. The repertoire holds around 300,000 clones, with around nine tenths as singletons. The specimen sequenced was peripheral blood. These receptors were collected from a woman aged 40 to 55 who had recovered from COVID-19.

The chain has TRBV28 and TRBJ2-3, with 12 bases aligning to TRBD2. The CDR3 is made up of 18 amino acids. Germline assignment: CDR1 MDHEN and CDR2 SYDVKM. With V trimmed by 5 bases and J by 0 bases, 9 bases remained unmatched. This chain's CDR3 is CASSHSGTSGFSTDTQYF. In nucleotides, the CDR3 is TGTGCCAGCAGTCACTCCGGGACTAGCGGGTTTAGCACAGATACGCAGTATTTT.

Notes on this clone: Other DNA variants within this sample encode the same CDR3. The chain couples TRBV12-3 or TRBV12-4 to TRBJ1-1, with 8 bases identical to TRBD1. The CDR3 extends over 13 amino acids. The V segment lost 6 bases and the J segment 4 bases; nucleotides outside the gene matches: 4. In nucleotides, the CDR3 is TGTGCCAGCAGCGGACAGGGAAGCACTGAAGCTTTCTTT. Translation: CASSGQGSTEAFF.

This chain links TRBV6-5 with TRBJ2-1, with D unresolved. Germline assignment: CDR1 MNHEY and CDR2 SVGAGI. The CDR3 extends over 11 amino acids. Trimming cost V 6 bases and J 4 bases, with 4 bases left between them. The CDR3 region has the DNA TGTGCCAGCAGCCTATACAATGAGCAGTTCTTC. Amino acids: CASSLYNEQFF.

This clone showed up just a few times. V is TRBV19 and J is TRBJ1-5, with 8 nucleotides matching TRBD1. V lost 5 bases, J lost 4 bases, and 10 bases stayed unmatched. Germline CDR1 is LNHDA and CDR2 is SQIVND (reference sequence). There are 16 residues in the CDR3. The CDR3 protein is CASSETGAPSNQPQHF. The CDR3 DNA reads TGTGCCAGTAGTGAGACAGGGGCCCCTTCAAATCAGCCCCAGCATTTT.

This clone was picked up a small number of times. The chain carries TRBV9 and TRBJ2-3, with a weak D call TRBD1 (5 bases). CDR1 is SGDLS and CDR2 is YYNGEE in the germline V gene. With 5 bases removed from V and 1 base from J, the gap between germline ends came to 14 bases. The CDR3 sequence is 15 residues long. CDR3 amino acids: CASSLLTGGTDTQYF. DNA for the CDR3: TGTGCCAGCAGTCTGCTTACAGGTGGCACAGATACGCAGTATTTT.

This rearrangement joins TRBV30 to TRBJ2-1, with no clear D. V lost 4 bases, J lost 3 bases, and 16 bases lay in between. CDR1 and CDR2 from the germline V gene are GTSNPN and SVGIG (reference sequence). The CDR3 length is 15 residues. CDR3: CAWNPDSSSYNEQFF. The CDR3 DNA follows: TGTGCCTGGAACCCCGACTCCAGCAGCTACAATGAGCAGTTCTTC.

The chain employs TRBV5-1 and TRBJ2-1, with 11 bases that match TRBD2. The CDR3 has 14 residues. Per the germline V gene, CDR1 is SGHRS and CDR2 is YFSETQ. With V trimmed by 7 bases and J by 7 bases, 7 bases remained unmatched. Here the CDR3 reads CASQLAGVGNEQFF. The DNA for the CDR3 is TGCGCCAGCCAACTAGCGGGAGTTGGGAATGAGCAGTTCTTC.

The genes are TRBV4-2 and TRBJ2-2; 10 bases map to TRBD1. Germline lookup yields CDR1 LGHNA and CDR2 YNFKEQ. V lost 0 bases, J lost 3 bases, and 1 base stayed unmatched. This CDR3 has 16 residues. CDR3 DNA: TGTGCCAGCAGCCAAGAGACAGGGGGCTACACCGGGGAGCTGTTTTTT. Translated, it gives CASSQETGGYTGELFF.

The rearrangement links TRBV10-3 to TRBJ2-7, with D possibly TRBD2 on 7 matching bases. Germline V gene lookup returns CDR1 ENHRY and CDR2 SYGVKD. This CDR3 has 14 amino acids. The V and J ends lost 5 bases and 1 base respectively, with 12 bases between them. This CDR3 is CAISTGRVSYEQYF. The CDR3 coding sequence is TGTGCCATCAGTACAGGGAGGGTGTCCTACGAGCAGTACTTC.

The chain is built from TRBV3-1 (or the pseudogene TRBV3-2) and TRBJ1-2, with 7 bases aligning to TRBD1. The CDR3 extends over 15 amino acids. CDR1 and CDR2 (germline): LGHDT, YNNKEL (reference sequence). V lost 4 bases, J lost 6 bases, and 11 bases stayed unmatched. CDR3 bases: TGTGCCAGCAGCCTCCTGACAGGGACTGTTCATGGCTACACCTTC. Translating gives CASSLLTGTVHGYTF.

The chain carries TRBV19 and TRBJ1-3; TRBD1 is a possible D gene (6 bases). Trimming took 5 bases from V and 2 from J, leaving 10 bases between them. This CDR3 has 14 amino acids. CDR1 and CDR2 (germline): LNHDA, SQIVND (reference sequence). CDR3 DNA: TGTGCCAGTAGTCAGGGGTCTCCTGGAAACACCATATATTTT. Translation: CASSQGSPGNTIYF.

As regards this clone: This sample also contains other DNA sequences that code for the same CDR3. The rearrangement links TRBV9 to TRBJ1-3; the D is unclear. This CDR3 is built from 13 residues. The V gene's germline CDR1 is SGDLS and CDR2 YYNGEE. V was shortened by 0 bases and J by 4 bases, with 5 bases between the two germline ends. DNA for the CDR3: TGTGCCAGCAGCGTAGACGGGGGAAACACCATATATTTT. It yields the protein CASSVDGGNTIYF. Full variable domain (outside the CDR3, taken from reference TRBV9 and TRBJ1-3): DSGVTQTPKHLITATGQRVTLRCSPRSGDLSVYWYQQSLDQGLQFLIQYYNGEERAKGNILERFSAQQFPDLHSELNLSSLELGDSALYFCASSVDGGNTIYFGEGSWLTVV.

The CDR3 region is CAIRGDRVLDTQYF. The DNA of the CDR3 is TGTGCCATCAGGGGGGACAGGGTTTTGGATACGCAGTATTTT. This chain uses TRBV10-3 with TRBJ2-3, with TRBD1 identical over 9 bases. Germline V gene sequence: CDR1 ENHRY, CDR2 SYGVKD. The CDR3 length is 14 residues. V trimming: 6 bases; J trimming: 6 bases; junction bases outside the gene matches: 7.

This chain links TRBV10-3 with TRBJ2-1, with TRBD2 matching 15 bases. The germline V gene has CDR1 ENHRY and CDR2 SYGVKD. CDR3 length: 15 amino acids. V lost 2 bases, J lost 10 bases, and 3 bases stayed unmatched. The CDR3 reads CAISEGLAGGAEQFF. The CDR3 bases are TGTGCCATCAGTGAGGGACTAGCGGGAGGGGCGGAGCAGTTCTTC.

This clone was observed a single time. This chain joins TRBV21-1 and TRBJ2-3; no DNA check was done on the table's D call, TRBD2. TRBV21-1 is termed a pseudogene. This CDR3 has 15 amino acids. The CDR3 sequence is CASSRTEFSTDTQYF. The CDR3 DNA reads as TGTGCCAGCAGCCGCACCGAGTTTAGCACAGATACGCAGTATTTT.

The chain recombines TRBV14 with TRBJ2-7, with 9 bases matching TRBD2. V was pared by 4 bases and J by 2 bases, with 6 bases of the junction left unmatched. CDR3 size: 15 residues. Looked up from germline, CDR1 is SGHDN and CDR2 is FVKESK. The CDR3 bases are TGTGCCAGCAGCCCGTTACTAGCGGGTCCCTACGAGCAGTACTTC. Its protein is CASSPLLAGPYEQYF. Full variable domain (rest looked up from reference TRBV14 and TRBJ2-7): EAGVTQFPSHSVIEKGQTVTLRCDPISGHDNLYWYRRVMGKEIKFLLHFVKESKQDESGMPNNRFLAERTGGTYSTLKVQPAELEDSGVYFCASSPLLAGPYEQYFGPGTRLTVT.

The CDR3 protein is CASSGTSGRINEQFF. CDR3 sequence (DNA): TGCGCCAGCAGTGGAACTAGCGGGAGAATCAATGAGCAGTTCTTC. This chain uses TRBV10-2 with TRBJ2-1, with 11 nucleotides matching TRBD2. Germline lookup yields CDR1 WSHSY and CDR2 SAAADI. This CDR3 contains 15 residues. V shed 4 bases and J 6 bases; nucleotides not matched to a gene: 5.

The chain couples TRBV2 to TRBJ1-2; 7 nucleotides line up with TRBD1. Losses at the gene ends were 5 bases for V and 5 bases for J; bases not matched to a gene: 5. The CDR3 length is 13 residues. Germline V CDR1 and CDR2: SNHLY, FYNNEI. The CDR3 loop is CASSQQGNYGYTF. The CDR3 bases are TGTGCCAGCAGTCAACAGGGGAATTATGGCTACACCTTC.

The rearrangement joins TRBV28 to TRBJ2-5; TRBD2 agrees at 7 bases. From germline, CDR1 is MDHEN and CDR2 SYDVKM. The CDR3 consists of 13 residues. V dropped 4 bases and J dropped 3; count of bases not matched to a gene: 2. The CDR3 is CASSWGGKETQYF. CDR3 nucleotide sequence: TGTGCCAGCAGTTGGGGGGGTAAAGAGACCCAGTACTTC.

V is TRBV25-1 and J is TRBJ1-2, with a weak D call TRBD1 (6 bases). V shed 6 bases and J shed 12 bases, with 23 bases lying between them. The CDR3 is 14 residues long. The germline gives CDR1 MGHDK, CDR2 SYGVNS. In DNA form, the CDR3 reads TGTGCCAGCAGCGTCCCGGGACAACACCACCTCCACACCTTC. Translated, it gives CASSVPGQHHLHTF.

The rearrangement joins TRBV6-2 or TRBV6-3 to TRBJ2-7; 12 nucleotides agree with TRBD2. The J segment lost 3 bases and the V segment lost 4 bases, leaving 4 bases of the junction unmatched. The CDR3 runs 15 residues. Germline V gene data show CDR1 as MNHEY and CDR2 as SVGEGT. DNA for the CDR3: TGTGCCAGCAGTTTTTGGACTAGCGGGGACTACGAGCAGTACTTC. Amino acid sequence: CASSFWTSGDYEQYF.

The V gene is TRBV29-1, the J gene TRBJ2-7, with D unresolved. The CDR3 length is 13 residues. The germline V gene encodes CDR1 SQVTM and CDR2 ANQGSEA. Trimming left V 3 bases short and J 3 bases short, with 12 bases between. The CDR3 DNA sequence: TGCAGCGTTGAGCTCCCAGGTCTCTACGAGCAGTACTTC. This encodes CSVELPGLYEQYF.

CDR3 nucleotides: TGTGCCAGCAGTCACAAGGACAGGAGCCCCTACGAGCAGTACTTC. Amino acids: CASSHKDRSPYEQYF. The rearrangement links TRBV28 to TRBJ2-7; 7 bases agree with TRBD1. The CDR3 covers 15 residues. V trimming: 5 bases; J trimming: 2 bases; junction bases outside the gene matches: 9. Per germline, CDR1 MDHEN and CDR2 SYDVKM.

In this sample, this clone turned up a few times. The chain combines TRBV11-3 with TRBJ1-2; TRBD1 matches 7 bases. Germline V gene sequence: CDR1 SGHNT, CDR2 YENEEA. The CDR3 spans 16 residues. Unmatched junction bases numbered 13, after V lost 5 bases and J lost 4 bases. Here the CDR3 reads CASSPRTGPFSYGYTF. CDR3 nucleotide sequence: TGTGCCAGCAGCCCCAGGACAGGACCATTCAGCTATGGCTACACCTTC.

This clone has a single count. The chain employs TRBV5-4 and TRBJ2-3; 12 bases match TRBD2. From germline, CDR1 is SGHNT and CDR2 YYREEE (reference sequence). This CDR3 spans 17 amino acids. V lost 0 bases and J lost 1; bases outside the gene matches: 3. Here the CDR3 DNA reads TGTGCCAGCAGCTTGGGACTAGCGGGAGTAGGCACAGATACGCAGTATTTT. It is translated as CASSLGLAGVGTDTQYF.

This clone was observed once. This chain uses TRBV10-3 with TRBJ2-7, with a weak D call TRBD2 (6 bases). V was cut by 0 bases and J by 1 base, with 13 bases left in between. CDR1 ENHRY and CDR2 SYGVKD come from the germline V gene. There are 16 residues in the CDR3. Written as DNA, the CDR3 is TGTGCCATCAGTGAGTCCCGGGGACTCACATCCTACGAGCAGTACTTC. Residues: CAISESRGLTSYEQYF.

This rearrangement joins TRBV11-2 to TRBJ2-7; D gene uncertain. The CDR3 has 11 residues. V was shortened by 6 bases and J by 7 bases, with 10 bases between the two germline ends. Germline CDR1 SGHAT, CDR2 FQNNGV. Written as DNA, the CDR3 is TGTGCCAGCAGTGCTCTGAGAGAGCAGTACTTC. This encodes CASSALREQYF.